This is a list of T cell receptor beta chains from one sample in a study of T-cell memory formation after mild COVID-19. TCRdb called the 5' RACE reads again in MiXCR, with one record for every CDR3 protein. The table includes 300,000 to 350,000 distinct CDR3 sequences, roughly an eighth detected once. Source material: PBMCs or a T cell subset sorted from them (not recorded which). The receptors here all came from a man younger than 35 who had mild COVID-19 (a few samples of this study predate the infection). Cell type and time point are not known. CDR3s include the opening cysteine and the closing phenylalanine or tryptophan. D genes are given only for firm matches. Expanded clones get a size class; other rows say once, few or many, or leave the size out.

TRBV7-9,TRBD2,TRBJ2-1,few,CASSLWTSGGIYNEQFF
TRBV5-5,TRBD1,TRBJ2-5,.,CASSLVGQGAWETQYF
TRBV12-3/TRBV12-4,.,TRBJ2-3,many,CASSSQGGTQYF
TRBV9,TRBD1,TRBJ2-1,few,CASSVAVTGVYNEQFF
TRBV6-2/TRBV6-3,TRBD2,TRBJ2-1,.,CASRLVAGAYNEQFF
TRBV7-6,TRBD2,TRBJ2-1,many,CASSLTAGGYNEQFF
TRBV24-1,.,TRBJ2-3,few,CATSDPLGAGAHTDTQYF
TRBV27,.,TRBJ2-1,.,CASSSNPGPSYSEQFF
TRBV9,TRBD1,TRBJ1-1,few,CASSLTTGDTEAFF
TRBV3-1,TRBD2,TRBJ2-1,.,CASSFGELAAGNEQFF
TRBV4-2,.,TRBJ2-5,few,CASSQDYGYQETQYF
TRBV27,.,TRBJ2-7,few,CASSLRGASYEQYF
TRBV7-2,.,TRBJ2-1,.,CASSLQDYNEQFF
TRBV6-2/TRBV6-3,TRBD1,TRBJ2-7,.,CASRPAGGLGEQYF
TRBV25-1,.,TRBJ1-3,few,CASSVAGGNTIYF
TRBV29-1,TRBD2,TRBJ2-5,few,CSVEGYEGLAGQETQYF
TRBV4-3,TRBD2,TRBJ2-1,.,CASSQDFRTRALYNEQFF
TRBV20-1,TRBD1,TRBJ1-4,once,CSASQGARTNEKLFF
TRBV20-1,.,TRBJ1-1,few,CSARDLGKNTEAFF
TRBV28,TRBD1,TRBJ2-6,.,CASRFGTGFSGANVLTF
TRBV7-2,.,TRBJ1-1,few,CASSAQARSFF
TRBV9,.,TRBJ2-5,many,CASSPGTQETQYF
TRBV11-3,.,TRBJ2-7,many,CASSLGENYEQYF
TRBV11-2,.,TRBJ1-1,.,CATRGWEDTEAFF
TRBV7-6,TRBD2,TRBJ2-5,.,CASSFTSGGYETQYF
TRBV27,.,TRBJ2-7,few,CASRQTETYEQYF
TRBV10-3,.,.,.,CAISGTGVYEQFF
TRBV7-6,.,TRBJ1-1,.,CASSAQGVYTEAFF
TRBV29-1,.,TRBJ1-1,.,CSVEEENRANTEAFF
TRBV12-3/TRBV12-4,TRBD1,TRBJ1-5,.,CASSPGTAYSNQPQHF
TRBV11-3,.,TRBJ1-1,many,CASSLRANTEAFF
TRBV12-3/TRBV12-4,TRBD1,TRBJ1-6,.,CASSHRTGGSYNSPLHF
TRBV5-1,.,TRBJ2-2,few,CASKWTANTGELFF
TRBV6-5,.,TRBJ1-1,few,CASSYSTSLGGGGTEAFF
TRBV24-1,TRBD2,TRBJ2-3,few,CATSSGGVGTDTQYF
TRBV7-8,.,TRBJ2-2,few,CASRRTDVNTGELFF
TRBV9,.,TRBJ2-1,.,CASSVVPGANEQFF